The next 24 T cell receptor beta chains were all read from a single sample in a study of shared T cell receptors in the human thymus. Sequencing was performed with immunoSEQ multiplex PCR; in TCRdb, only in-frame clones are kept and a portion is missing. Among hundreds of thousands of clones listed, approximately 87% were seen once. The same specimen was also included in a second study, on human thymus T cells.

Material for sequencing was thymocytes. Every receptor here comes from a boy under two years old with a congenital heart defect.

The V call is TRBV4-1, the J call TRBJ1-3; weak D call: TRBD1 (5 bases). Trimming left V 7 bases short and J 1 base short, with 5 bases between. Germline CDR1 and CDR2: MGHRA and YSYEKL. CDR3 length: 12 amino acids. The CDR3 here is CASTGSGNTIYF. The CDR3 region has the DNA TGCGCCAGCACAGGGTCTGGAAACACCATATATTTT.

CDR3 sequence reads: CASSQAAGGLGDEQFF. In nucleotides, the CDR3 is TGCGCCAGCAGCCAGGCCGCGGGGGGGCTTGGCGATGAGCAGTTCTTC. V and J are TRBV4-3 and TRBJ2-1; TRBD2 aligns across 9 bases. V lost 3 bases, J lost 8 bases, and 11 bases stayed unmatched. The V gene's germline CDR1 is LGHNA and CDR2 YSLEER. The CDR3 contains 16 residues.

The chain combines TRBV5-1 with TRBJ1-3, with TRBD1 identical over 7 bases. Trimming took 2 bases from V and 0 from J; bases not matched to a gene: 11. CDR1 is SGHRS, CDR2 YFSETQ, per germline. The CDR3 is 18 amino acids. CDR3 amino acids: CASSLRTGTNFSGNTIYF. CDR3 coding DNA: TGCGCCAGCAGCTTAAGGACAGGAACAAATTTCTCTGGAAACACCATATATTTT.

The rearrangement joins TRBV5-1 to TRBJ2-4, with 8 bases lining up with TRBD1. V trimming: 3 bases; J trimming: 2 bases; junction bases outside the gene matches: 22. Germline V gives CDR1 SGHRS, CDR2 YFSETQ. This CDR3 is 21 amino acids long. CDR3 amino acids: CASSSPSGTGDARATKNIQYF. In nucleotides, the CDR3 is TGCGCCAGCAGCTCACCCTCCGGGACAGGCGACGCCCGAGCCACCAAAAACATTCAGTACTTC.

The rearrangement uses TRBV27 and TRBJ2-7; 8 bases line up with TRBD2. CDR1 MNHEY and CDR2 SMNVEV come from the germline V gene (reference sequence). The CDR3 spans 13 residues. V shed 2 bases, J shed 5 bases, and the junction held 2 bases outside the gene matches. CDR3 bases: TGTGCCAGCAGTTTAAGCGGGAGCCACGAGCAGTACTTC. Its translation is CASSLSGSHEQYF.

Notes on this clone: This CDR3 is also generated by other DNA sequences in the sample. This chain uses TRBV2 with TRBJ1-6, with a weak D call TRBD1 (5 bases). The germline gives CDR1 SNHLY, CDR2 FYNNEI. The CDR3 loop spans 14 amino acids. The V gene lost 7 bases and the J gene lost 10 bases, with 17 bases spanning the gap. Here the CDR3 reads CASKVGRDGSPLHF. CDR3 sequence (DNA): TGTGCCAGCAAGGTGGGCAGGGATGGATCACCCCTCCACTTT.

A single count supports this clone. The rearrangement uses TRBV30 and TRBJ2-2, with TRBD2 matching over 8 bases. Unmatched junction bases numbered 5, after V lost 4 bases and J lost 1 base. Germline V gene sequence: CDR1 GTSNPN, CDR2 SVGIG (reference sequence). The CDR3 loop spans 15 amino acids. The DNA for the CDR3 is TGTGCCTGGACGGGAGGGCAGGGGAACACCGGGGAGCTGTTTTTT. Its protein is CAWTGGQGNTGELFF.

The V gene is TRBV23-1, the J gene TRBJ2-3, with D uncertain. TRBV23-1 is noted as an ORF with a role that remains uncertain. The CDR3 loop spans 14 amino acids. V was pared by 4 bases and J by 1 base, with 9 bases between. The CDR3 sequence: CASSRRGRTDTQYF. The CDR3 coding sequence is TGCGCCAGCAGTCGAAGAGGCCGCACAGATACGCAGTATTTT.

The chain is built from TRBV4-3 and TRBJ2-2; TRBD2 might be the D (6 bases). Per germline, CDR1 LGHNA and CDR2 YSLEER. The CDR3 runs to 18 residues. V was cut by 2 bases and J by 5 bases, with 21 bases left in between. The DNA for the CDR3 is TGCGCCAGCAGCCAACCGAAGCTAGGGGCGCGGGGAACCGGGGAGCTGTTTTTT. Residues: CASSQPKLGARGTGELFF.

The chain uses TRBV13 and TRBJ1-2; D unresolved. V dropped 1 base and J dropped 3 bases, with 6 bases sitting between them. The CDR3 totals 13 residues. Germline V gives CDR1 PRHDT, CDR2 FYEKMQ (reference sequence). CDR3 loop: CASSLVGDYGYTF. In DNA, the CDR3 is TGTGCCAGCAGCTTAGTCGGAGACTATGGCTACACCTTC.

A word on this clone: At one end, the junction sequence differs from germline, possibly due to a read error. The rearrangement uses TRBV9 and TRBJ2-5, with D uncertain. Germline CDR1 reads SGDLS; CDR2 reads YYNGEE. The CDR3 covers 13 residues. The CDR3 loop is CASSPRFQQTQYF. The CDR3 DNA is TGTGCCAGCAGCCCTCGGTTCCAACAGACCCAGTACTTC.

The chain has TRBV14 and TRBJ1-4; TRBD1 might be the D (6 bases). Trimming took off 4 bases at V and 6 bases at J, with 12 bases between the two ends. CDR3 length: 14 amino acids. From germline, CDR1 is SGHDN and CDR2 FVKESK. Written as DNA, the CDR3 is TGTGCCAGCAGCCCCACGGACAGCCATGAAAAACTGTTTTTT. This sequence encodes CASSPTDSHEKLFF.

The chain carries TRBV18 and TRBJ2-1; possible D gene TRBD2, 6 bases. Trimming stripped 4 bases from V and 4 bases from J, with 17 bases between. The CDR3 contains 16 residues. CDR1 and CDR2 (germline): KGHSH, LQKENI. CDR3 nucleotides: TGTGCCAGCTCACTAGTAGCGGATTTGGTTTACAATGAGCAGTTCTTC. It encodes CASSLVADLVYNEQFF.

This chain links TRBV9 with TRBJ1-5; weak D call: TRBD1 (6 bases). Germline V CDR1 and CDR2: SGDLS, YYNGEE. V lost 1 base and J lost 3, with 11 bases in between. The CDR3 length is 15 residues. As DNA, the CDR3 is TGTGCCAGCAGCGTACTTGGGGGCCTCAATCAGCCCCAGCATTTT. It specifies CASSVLGGLNQPQHF.

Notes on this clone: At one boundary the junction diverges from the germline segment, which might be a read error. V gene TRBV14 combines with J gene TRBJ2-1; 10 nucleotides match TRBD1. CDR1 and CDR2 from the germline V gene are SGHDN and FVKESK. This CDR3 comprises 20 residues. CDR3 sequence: CASSVRDRGLPPSSNNEQFF. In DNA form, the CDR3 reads TGTGCCAGCAGCGTCCGGGACAGGGGACTCCCTCCATCCTCCAACAATGAGCAGTTCTTC.

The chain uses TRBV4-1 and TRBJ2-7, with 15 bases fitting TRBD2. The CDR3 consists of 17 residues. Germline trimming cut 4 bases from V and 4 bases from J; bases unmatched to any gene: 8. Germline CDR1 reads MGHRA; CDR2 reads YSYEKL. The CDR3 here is CASSLGTSGGPGYEQYF. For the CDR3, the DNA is TGCGCCAGCAGCCTGGGGACTAGCGGGGGGCCAGGGTACGAGCAGTACTTC.

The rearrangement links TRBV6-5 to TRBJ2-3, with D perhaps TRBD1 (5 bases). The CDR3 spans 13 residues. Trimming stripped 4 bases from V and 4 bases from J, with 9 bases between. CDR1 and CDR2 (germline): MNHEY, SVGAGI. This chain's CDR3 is CASSSLGADTQYF. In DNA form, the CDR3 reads TGTGCCAGCAGTTCCTTAGGGGCAGATACGCAGTATTTT.

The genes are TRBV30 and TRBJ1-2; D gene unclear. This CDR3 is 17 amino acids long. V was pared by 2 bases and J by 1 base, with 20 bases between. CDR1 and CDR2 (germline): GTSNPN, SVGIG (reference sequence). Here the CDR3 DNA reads TGTGCCTGGAGTCCGAGAGCGTCCATCCCACATAACTATGGCTACACCTTC. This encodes CAWSPRASIPHNYGYTF.

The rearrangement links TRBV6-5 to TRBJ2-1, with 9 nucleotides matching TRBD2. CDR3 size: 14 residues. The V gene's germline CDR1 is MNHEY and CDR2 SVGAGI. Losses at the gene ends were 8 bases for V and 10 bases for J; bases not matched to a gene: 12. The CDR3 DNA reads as TGTGCCAGCGCAGTGGCGGGAGGGTCCTGGGAGCAGTTCTTC. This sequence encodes CASAVAGGSWEQFF.

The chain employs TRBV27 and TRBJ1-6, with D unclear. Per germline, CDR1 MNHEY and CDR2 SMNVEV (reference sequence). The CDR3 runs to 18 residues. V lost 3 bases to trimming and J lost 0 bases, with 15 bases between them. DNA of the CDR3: TGTGCCAGCAGTTTCTCGGGGTTGCCCAGCTCCTATAATTCACCCCTCCACTTT. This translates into CASSFSGLPSSYNSPLHF.

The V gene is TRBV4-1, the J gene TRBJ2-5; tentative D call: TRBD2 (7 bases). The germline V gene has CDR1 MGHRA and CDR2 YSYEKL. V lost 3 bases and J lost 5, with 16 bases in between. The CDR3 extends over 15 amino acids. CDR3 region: CASSHHRGASETQYF. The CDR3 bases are TGCGCCAGCAGCCATCATCGGGGGGCCTCGGAGACCCAGTACTTC.

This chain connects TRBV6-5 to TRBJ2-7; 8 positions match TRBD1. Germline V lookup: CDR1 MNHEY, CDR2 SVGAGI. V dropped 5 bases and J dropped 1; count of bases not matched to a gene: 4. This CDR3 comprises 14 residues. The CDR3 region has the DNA TGTGCCAGCAGTCCCGGGACAGGTTCCTACGAGCAGTACTTC. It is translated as CASSPGTGSYEQYF.

The CDR3, as DNA: TGTGCCAGCGGGACAGGGGATAGTAGAAATCAGCCCCAGCATTTT. Protein: CASGTGDSRNQPQHF. J is TRBJ1-5 and V is TRBV28; 10 nucleotides match TRBD1. CDR3 length equals 15 residues. V was clipped by 8 bases and J by 4 bases; unmatched bases: 8. The V gene's germline CDR1 is MDHEN and CDR2 SYDVKM.

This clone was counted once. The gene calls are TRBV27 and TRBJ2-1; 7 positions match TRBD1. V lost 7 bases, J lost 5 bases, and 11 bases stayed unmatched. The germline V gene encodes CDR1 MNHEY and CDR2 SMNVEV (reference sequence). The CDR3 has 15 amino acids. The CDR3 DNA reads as TGTGCCAGCACCAAAAGAAGGGGGCCTAACAATGAGCAGTTCTTC. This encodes CASTKRRGPNNEQFF.